A selection of T cell receptor beta chains follows, all from one sample in a study of long-term antiretroviral therapy in people with HIV. Libraries were prepared by immunoSEQ multiplex PCR; TCRdb keeps only in-frame clonotypes and omits some of them. The table records tens of thousands of clones, 90% to 95% of them present only once. The sequenced sample was unsorted PBMCs, obtained 3.7 years after starting antiretroviral therapy. These receptors were collected from a woman in her forties or fifties with HIV. Each CDR3 is given without its conserved first and last residue. The order of the fields is V gene, CDR3 protein.

>TRBV6-1
ASSGWGRMGNQPQH
>TRBV5-6
ASTPRGTNGEAF
>TRBV4-2
ASSQADDRDYGYT
>TRBV10-3
AIKDGYEQY
>TRBV5-6
ASSNGPNTEAF
>TRBV4-1
ASSQDWASSQETQY
>TRBV10-3
AIGAPNTEAF
>TRBV7-2
ASTEDPAANVLT
>TRBV11-2
ASSLFLGLATDTQY
>TRBV30
AWKRGNEQF
>TRBV7-7
ASSLRLDSTDTQY
>TRBV30
AWSARGLGEQY
>TRBV30
AWTVNSGNTIY
>TRBV14
ASRHGGKETQY
>TRBV9
ASSVAYGVYSETQY
>TRBV5-4
ASSMDVGTEAF
>TRBV10-1
ASSDPGLIDTEAF
>TRBV2
ASTLGKQGAKNIQY
>TRBV5-1
ASSPGGGGNTEAF
>TRBV5-4
ASSVRTSGQETQY
>TRBV7-9
ASSRSTDTQY
>TRBV7-8
ASTEGQPGEGSGNTIY
>TRBV9
ASSPRQGGEQY
>TRBV18
ASSPMSLAGEETQY
>TRBV11-2
ASSLLGTVTGELF
>TRBV19
ASSIGQTKQETQY
>TRBV7-2
ASSLAGAVKNIQY
>TRBV7-9
ASSLAHGQSNIQY
>TRBV5-4
ASSLAGGNQPQH
>TRBV4-2
ASSQPEGQYSGNTIY
>TRBV2
ASSDDRGNQPQH
>TRBV2
ASSEVGTAYGYT
>TRBV9
ASSLGGGAGTDTQY
>TRBV4-1
ASSHPPASNQPQH
>TRBV6-5
ASSYALPDTEAF
>TRBV19
ASSDIGDNSPLH
>TRBV7-6
ASSLEPGLSYEQY